A single sample is the source of the 27 T cell receptor beta chains below, sequenced in a study of post-analysis software for immune sequencing data. General observations from the study: With TRBV5-6, TRBV5-1 and TRBV20-1 included, about five TRBV segments were more frequent in patients than in controls.

Unique molecular identifiers featured in each of the TCR beta cDNA libraries. One entry per CDR3 protein results from TCRdb running MiXCR on the PCR reads. The sample carries fewer than 600,000 distinct CDR3 sequences, 45% recorded once. These TCRs are of unknown antigen specificity. The sequenced sample was blood. These receptor sequences come from a girl under 18 with multiple sclerosis.

The count of this clonotype is one. This chain uses TRBV5-1 with TRBJ2-1; perhaps D is TRBD1 or TRBD2 (5 bases each). V dropped 7 bases and J dropped 7 bases, with 18 bases sitting between them. Germline CDR1 SGHRS, CDR2 YFSETQ. The CDR3 length is 14 residues. The CDR3 protein is CASRSGMGDNEQFF. The CDR3, as DNA: TGCGCCAGCCGTTCCGGCATGGGGGATAATGAGCAGTTCTTC.

Comments on this clonotype: Sequence at one end of the junction differs from germline and may be a read error. The rearrangement links TRBV4-1 to TRBJ2-1, with D uncertain. CDR1 and CDR2 (germline): MGHRA, YSYEKL. CDR3 length: 13 residues. CDR3 nucleotide sequence: TGCGCCAGCAGCCAAGTGAAACCGAATGAGCAGTTCTTT. Translating it yields CASSQVKPNEQFF.

The chain carries TRBV10-3 and TRBJ2-1, with 8 bases that match TRBD1. The CDR3 contains 16 residues. CDR1 is ENHRY and CDR2 is SYGVKD in the germline V gene. The ends lost 4 bases at V and 2 bases at J; junction bases unmatched: 7. CDR3 region: CAISGRTGRTYNEQFF. The CDR3 nucleotides read TGTGCCATCAGTGGGAGGACAGGGAGGACCTACAATGAGCAGTTCTTC.

Note on this clonotype: A read error may explain this, as a much larger clone is one base away. Written as DNA, the CDR3 is TGTGCCGGCAGTCGGACTAGCGGATACGAGCAGTACTTC. Encoded protein: CAGSRTSGYEQYF. V is TRBV12-3 or TRBV12-4 and J is TRBJ2-1, with 10 bases lining up with TRBD2. The DNA end favors TRBJ2-7, so the J call may be wrong. This CDR3 is built from 13 residues.

This clonotype was counted only a few times. V gene TRBV20-1 combines with J gene TRBJ2-3; TRBD2 matches 7 bases. In germline, CDR1 is DFQATT, CDR2 SNEGSKA (reference sequence). The CDR3 sequence is 12 residues long. Losses at the gene ends were 5 bases for V and 1 base for J; bases not matched to a gene: 0. The CDR3 is CSAREGTDTQYF. The CDR3 DNA reads TGCAGTGCTCGGGAGGGCACAGATACGCAGTATTTT.

A few counts support this clonotype. This chain joins TRBV20-1 and TRBJ2-7; maybe TRBD2 (7 bases). Between the trimmed V and J ends, which lost 2 bases and 5 bases, there was a span of 19 bases. Germline lookup yields CDR1 DFQATT and CDR2 SNEGSKA (reference sequence). This CDR3 is 15 amino acids long. CDR3 amino acids: CSARPRRGRAHEQYF. DNA of the CDR3: TGCAGTGCTAGACCCCGAAGGGGGAGGGCCCACGAGCAGTACTTC.

V and J are TRBV4-3 and TRBJ2-1; D is perhaps TRBD1 (5 bases). This CDR3 spans 16 amino acids. V was trimmed by 0 bases and J by 4 bases, leaving 13 bases between them. Germline V gives CDR1 LGHNA, CDR2 YSLEER. The CDR3 DNA follows: TGCGCCAGCAGCCAAGATTCACAGGTCGTATACAATGAGCAGTTCTTC. It yields the protein CASSQDSQVVYNEQFF.

This clonotype was detected a few times. V is TRBV5-5 and J is TRBJ2-7; no firm D call. The CDR3 covers 13 residues. V was pared by 2 bases and J by 2 bases, with 8 bases between. Germline lookup yields CDR1 SGHKS and CDR2 YYEKEE (reference sequence). Written as DNA, the CDR3 is TGTGCCAGCAGCTTACCCTGGGCCTACGAGCAGTACTTC. This codes for CASSLPWAYEQYF.

The gene calls are TRBV20-1 and TRBJ2-6, with 8 bases fitting TRBD1. The CDR3 is made up of 18 amino acids. V shed 5 bases, J shed 3 bases, and the junction held 15 bases outside the gene matches. Germline V gene sequence: CDR1 DFQATT, CDR2 SNEGSKA (reference sequence). This CDR3 is CSAEALSGGAYGANVLTF. CDR3 DNA: TGCAGTGCTGAAGCGCTGTCAGGGGGCGCTTATGGGGCCAACGTCCTGACTTTC.

The chain links TRBV7-9 to TRBJ2-1; 7 bases are a match to TRBD2. CDR3 length: 15 residues. CDR1 and CDR2 from the germline V gene are SEHNR and FQNEAQ (reference sequence). The trim removed 7 bases at V and 4 bases at J, leaving 10 bases unmatched. The CDR3 spells CASTPRAGEYNEQFF. Here the CDR3 DNA reads TGTGCCAGCACCCCGAGGGCGGGGGAGTACAATGAGCAGTTCTTC.

This rearrangement joins TRBV7-9 to TRBJ2-1, with 11 bases aligning to TRBD2. J was trimmed by 5 bases and V by 5 bases; bases with no gene match: 5. The CDR3 is 15 amino acids. CDR1 SEHNR and CDR2 FQNEAQ come from the germline V gene (reference sequence). The CDR3 DNA follows: TGTGCCAGCAGCCCCACTAGCGGGGGCCACAATGAGCAGTTCTTC. It translates to CASSPTSGGHNEQFF.

This chain links TRBV4-2 with TRBJ2-1; D uncertain. The V end lost 0 bases, the J end lost 0 bases, and 12 bases lay between the germline ends. The germline V gene encodes CDR1 LGHNA and CDR2 YNFKEQ. The CDR3 sequence is 17 residues long. CDR3: CASSQEVAESSYNEQFF. CDR3 bases: TGTGCCAGCAGCCAAGAAGTGGCGGAAAGCTCCTACAATGAGCAGTTCTTC.

This chain joins TRBV29-1 and TRBJ2-3; D gene unclear. Germline assignment: CDR1 SQVTM and CDR2 ANQGSEA. The CDR3 loop spans 11 amino acids. V lost 5 bases and J lost 4, with 7 bases in between. CDR3 protein: CSVRFSDTQYF. The CDR3 DNA sequence: TGCAGCGTTCGTTTCTCAGATACGCAGTATTTT.

The chain is built from TRBV28 and TRBJ2-6; D gene uncertain. This CDR3 contains 15 residues. Trimming left V 6 bases short and J 1 base short, with 10 bases between. The germline CDR1 and CDR2 sequences are MDHEN and SYDVKM. This CDR3 is CASRIQSSGANVLTF. As DNA, the CDR3 is TGTGCCAGCAGGATTCAATCGTCTGGGGCCAACGTCCTGACTTTC.

This clonotype came up a few times. The chain is built from TRBV12-3 or TRBV12-4 and TRBJ2-1, with D unclear. V lost 1 base to trimming and J lost 6 bases, with 10 bases between them. This CDR3 is 14 amino acids long. CDR3 in amino acids: CASSLERIGNEQFF. DNA for the CDR3: TGTGCCAGCAGTTTAGAACGGATCGGCAATGAGCAGTTCTTC.

The rearrangement joins TRBV20-1 to TRBJ2-3; possible D gene TRBD2, 6 bases. In germline, CDR1 is DFQATT, CDR2 SNEGSKA (reference sequence). The CDR3 spans 15 residues. Trimming removed 1 base from V and 4 bases from J, with 15 bases in between. The CDR3 spells CSARAPHGGPDTQYF. The CDR3 DNA reads as TGCAGTGCTAGAGCCCCGCACGGGGGTCCAGATACGCAGTATTTT.

The chain couples TRBV7-9 to TRBJ2-3; 7 bases align to TRBD1. Germline CDR1 and CDR2: SEHNR and FQNEAQ (reference sequence). The J segment lost 3 bases and the V segment lost 2 bases, leaving 11 bases of the junction unmatched. This CDR3 contains 17 residues. The CDR3: CASSLPPRTGDTDTQYF. Written as DNA, the CDR3 is TGTGCCAGCAGCTTACCGCCTAGAACAGGGGATACAGATACGCAGTATTTT.

This clonotype was found a few times. V and J are TRBV7-9 and TRBJ2-7, with TRBD1 matching over 7 bases. The CDR3 spans 14 residues. V shed 4 bases, J shed 5 bases, and the junction held 8 bases outside the gene matches. Germline V gene lookup returns CDR1 SEHNR and CDR2 FQNEAQ (reference sequence). The CDR3 DNA reads TGTGCCAGCAGCTCTACCCACAGGGGAGACGAGCAGTACTTC. Translating it yields CASSSTHRGDEQYF. Filled out from reference TRBV7-9 and TRBJ2-7, the complete variable domain reads DTGVSQNPRHKITKRGQNVTFRCDPISEHNRLYWYRQTLGQGPEFLTYFQNEAQLEKSRLLSDRFSAERPKGSFSTLEIQRTEQGDSAMYLCASSSTHRGDEQYFGPGTRLTVT.

The chain is built from TRBV7-3 and TRBJ2-6, with D possibly matching TRBD1 (6 bases). V was clipped by 8 bases and J by 2 bases, with 16 bases between them. The germline V gene encodes CDR1 SGHTA and CDR2 FQGTGA. The CDR3 has 16 residues. The CDR3 sequence is CASGGGQLAGANVLTF. Written as DNA, the CDR3 is TGTGCCAGCGGTGGAGGACAGTTGGCTGGGGCCAACGTCCTGACTTTC. The full variable domain, in which reference TRBV7-3 and TRBJ2-6 provide the parts outside the CDR3, is GAGVSQTPSNKVTEKGKYVELRCDPISGHTALYWYRQSLGQGPEFLIYFQGTGAADDSGLPNDRFFAVRPEGSVSTLKIQRTERGDSAVYLCASGGGQLAGANVLTFGAGSRLTVL.

This clonotype was found a few times. The chain links TRBV9 to TRBJ2-1; D gene uncertain. The CDR3 loop spans 14 amino acids. Between the trimmed V and J ends, which lost 0 bases and 9 bases, there was a span of 13 bases. Germline values: CDR1 SGDLS, CDR2 YYNGEE. The CDR3: CASSVDGSLGEQFF. The CDR3 DNA reads as TGTGCCAGCAGCGTAGATGGTTCGCTGGGTGAGCAGTTCTTC. The variable domain in full, with the rest retrieved from reference TRBV9 and TRBJ2-1, is DSGVTQTPKHLITATGQRVTLRCSPRSGDLSVYWYQQSLDQGLQFLIQYYNGEERAKGNILERFSAQQFPDLHSELNLSSLELGDSALYFCASSVDGSLGEQFFGPGTRLTVL.

In this sample, this clonotype turned up a few times. V is TRBV20-1 and J is TRBJ1-6; 7 positions agree with TRBD1. The CDR3 sequence is 14 residues long. The germline gives CDR1 DFQATT, CDR2 SNEGSKA (reference sequence). Trimming at V came to 6 bases and at J to 7 bases, leaving 9 bases not matched to a gene. The CDR3 loop reads CSALAGGGNSPLHF. DNA of the CDR3: TGCAGTGCATTAGCAGGGGGTGGAAATTCACCCCTCCACTTT.

This clonotype showed up just a few times. The J gene is TRBJ1-2, the V gene TRBV7-2, with unresolved D. Trimming pared 2 bases from V and 4 bases from J, leaving 14 bases between. This CDR3 comprises 15 residues. The germline gives CDR1 SGHTA, CDR2 FQGNSA. CDR3 loop: CASSLNIGPFYGYTF. CDR3 bases: TGTGCCAGCAGCTTAAACATAGGTCCTTTCTATGGCTACACCTTC.

The gene calls are TRBV12-3 or TRBV12-4 and TRBJ2-3, with no clear D. The CDR3 is 13 residues long. Trimming took 7 bases from V and 4 from J, leaving 12 bases between them. DNA of the CDR3: TGTGCCAGCACCCTTATGGTGGCAGATACGCAGTATTTT. Encoded protein: CASTLMVADTQYF.

This clonotype was counted between two and nine times. The J gene is TRBJ2-1, the V gene TRBV5-6; D uncertain. Germline values: CDR1 SGHDT, CDR2 YYEEEE. The CDR3 has 14 amino acids. The V gene lost 2 bases and the J gene lost 4 bases, with 10 bases spanning the gap. The CDR3 loop is CASSLYNQYNEQFF. The CDR3 nucleotides are TGTGCCAGCAGCTTATACAATCAATACAATGAGCAGTTCTTC.

The CDR3 loop is CASSPSRQYTEAFF. The DNA of the CDR3 is TGTGCCAGCAGCCCCTCGCGACAGTACACTGAAGCTTTCTTT. The V and J genes are TRBV6-5 and TRBJ1-1; the D gene is possibly TRBD1 (5 bases). CDR3 size: 14 residues. Trimming left V 6 bases short and J 3 bases short, with 14 bases between. The germline gives CDR1 MNHEY, CDR2 SVGAGI.

In its sample, this clonotype was seen a few times. The J gene is TRBJ2-7, the V gene TRBV5-5, with 7 bases that match TRBD1. This CDR3 is built from 15 residues. The ends lost 4 bases at V and 4 bases at J; junction bases unmatched: 11. CDR1 and CDR2 (germline): SGHKS, YYEKEE (reference sequence). The CDR3 is CASSTDPDRLYEQYF. The CDR3, as DNA: TGTGCCAGCAGCACCGACCCGGACAGGCTTTACGAGCAGTACTTC.

CDR3 nucleotides: TGTGCCACCAGTGAAGGTGGGGAATTACAAGAGACCCAGTACTTC. The encoded protein is CATSEGGELQETQYF. V gene TRBV24-1 combines with J gene TRBJ2-5; the D is unclear. Trimming shortened V by 4 bases and J by 2 bases, and 13 bases separated the two germline ends. This CDR3 spans 15 amino acids. Germline values: CDR1 KGHDR, CDR2 SFDVKD.